The 17 T cell receptor beta chains below all came from one sample that was sequenced in a study of T cell repertoires in cytomegalovirus infection. Each CDR3 protein gets one entry after TCRdb re-called the reads with MiXCR. The top ten hold roughly 13% of the sample, which has 350,000 to 550,000 distinct CDR3 sequences, 25% to 40% seen once. The specimen was PBMCs. Receptors originate from a human donor in good health (CMV status not recorded). Some clones in this sample may be carry-over from other donors' samples.

Regarding this clonotype: This may stem from a read error, because a much larger clone lies one nucleotide away. This chain joins TRBV7-9 and TRBJ2-2, with 10 bases identical to TRBD1. This CDR3 has 17 amino acids. Germline loops: CDR1 SEHNR, CDR2 FQNEAQ (reference sequence). The CDR3 loop reads CASSFVTGGSNTGELIF. Here the CDR3 DNA reads TGTGCCAGCAGCTTCGTGACAGGGGGCTCGAACACCGGGGAGCTGATTTTT.

This chain uses TRBV6-8 with TRBJ1-2; the D is unclear. V gave up 4 bases and J gave up 8 bases, with 11 bases separating them. CDR1 and CDR2 from the germline V gene are MNHGY and SAAAGT. This CDR3 is built from 12 residues. This CDR3 reads CASSWLIWGYTF. The CDR3 nucleotides read TGTGCCAGCAGTTGGCTCATCTGGGGCTACACCTTC.

This clonotype was detected a few times. The V and J genes are TRBV4-1 and TRBJ2-3; maybe TRBD2 (6 bases). Trimming stripped 4 bases from V and 0 bases from J, with 14 bases between. Germline CDR1 MGHRA, CDR2 YSYEKL. The CDR3 length is 16 residues. The CDR3 region has the DNA TGCGCCAGCAGCCCTGGAGGGCCGGTGAGCACAGATACGCAGTATTTT. Translation gives CASSPGGPVSTDTQYF.

The rearrangement links TRBV12-3 or TRBV12-4 to TRBJ1-4; D is ambiguous. Trimming took 1 base from V and 3 from J, leaving 9 bases between them. There are 15 residues in the CDR3. CDR3 DNA: TGTGCCAGCAGTTTAGGCCGTATGGCTAATGAAAAACTGTTTTTT. It specifies CASSLGRMANEKLFF.

As regards this clonotype: A single base separates this from a much larger clone, so it may be a read error. CDR3 residues: CASSLGTVNQPRHF. CDR3 nucleotide sequence: TGTGCCAGCAGCTTAGGAACAGTTAATCAGCCCCGGCATTTT. The rearrangement joins TRBV7-2 to TRBJ1-5; D is unclear. The CDR3 is 14 amino acids. Looked up from germline, CDR1 is SGHTA and CDR2 is FQGNSA. Variable domain in full (rest from reference TRBV7-2 and TRBJ1-5): GAGVSQSPSNKVTEKGKDVELRCDPISGHTALYWYRQSLGQGLEFLIYFQGNSAPDKSGLPSDRFSAERTGGSVSTLTIQRTQQEDSAVYLCASSLGTVNQPRHFGDGTRLSIL.

Written as DNA, the CDR3 is TGTGCCAGCAGGGACGCGTATTCACCCCTCCACTTT. This sequence encodes CASRDAYSPLHF. This chain connects TRBV12-3 or TRBV12-4 to TRBJ1-6; no reliable D call. The CDR3 runs 12 residues. V was clipped by 6 bases and J by 8 bases, with 8 bases between them.

The rearrangement joins TRBV18 to TRBJ2-1, with D unresolved. Deletions cut 3 bases from V and 10 bases from J, with 7 bases between. This CDR3 spans 11 amino acids. CDR1 KGHSH and CDR2 LQKENI come from the germline V gene. CDR3 DNA sequence: TGTGCCAGCTCACCCGGGTGGGAGCAGTTCTTC. Protein product: CASSPGWEQFF.

This clonotype has at least ten counts. CDR3: CASSFHPFADGNEQFF. The CDR3 nucleotides are TGTGCCAGCAGCTTTCATCCTTTCGCGGACGGGAATGAGCAGTTCTTC. The chain joins TRBV7-6 to TRBJ2-1; no reliable D call. The ends were cut back, 3 bases at V and 7 bases at J, with 19 bases in the middle. Germline assignment: CDR1 SGHVS and CDR2 FNYEAQ. This CDR3 has 16 residues. Complete variable domain (other parts from reference TRBV7-6 and TRBJ2-1): GAGVSQSPRYKVTKRGQDVALRCDPISGHVSLYWYRQALGQGPEFLTYFNYEAQQDKSGLPNDRFSAERPEGSISTLTIQRTEQRDSAMYRCASSFHPFADGNEQFFGPGTRLTVL.

This clonotype was found a few times. This sequence joins TRBV7-9 and TRBJ2-1; D ambiguous. The CDR3 runs to 13 residues. Trimming pared 4 bases from V and 3 bases from J, leaving 7 bases between. Germline lookup yields CDR1 SEHNR and CDR2 FQNEAQ (reference sequence). The CDR3 coding sequence is TGTGCCAGCAGCTACGGTAACTACAATGAGCAGTTCTTC. It translates to CASSYGNYNEQFF.

The chain employs TRBV11-3 and TRBJ2-2; 8 bases match TRBD1. CDR1 and CDR2 from the germline V gene are SGHNT and YENEEA. V gave up 5 bases and J gave up 7 bases; unmatched junction bases: 9. This CDR3 region has 15 residues. CDR3 sequence: CASSLGQGTIGELFF. In DNA form, the CDR3 reads TGTGCCAGCAGCCTCGGACAGGGTACGATCGGGGAGCTGTTTTTT.

The genes are TRBV27 and TRBJ1-1; a possible D gene is TRBD1 (5 bases). Trimming stripped 5 bases from V and 5 bases from J, with 12 bases between. The CDR3 sequence is 13 residues long. Germline CDR1 is MNHEY and CDR2 is SMNVEV (reference sequence). CDR3 residues: CASSPRVWTEAFF. The CDR3 nucleotides are TGTGCCAGCAGTCCCAGGGTTTGGACTGAAGCTTTCTTT.

The chain carries TRBV6-2 or TRBV6-3 and TRBJ2-5, with 9 bases lining up with TRBD2. The length of the CDR3 is 16 residues. Germline loops: CDR1 MNHEY, CDR2 SVGEGT. V was clipped by 6 bases and J by 5 bases; unmatched bases: 13. CDR3 coding DNA: TGTGCCAGCAGGCTACCCCCTCCCAGCGGGGGGGAGACCCAGTACTTC. Its translation: CASRLPPPSGGETQYF.

Comments on this clonotype: A much more abundant neighbour one base away suggests this may be a read error. The J gene is TRBJ1-6, the V gene TRBV7-2; the D is unclear. Germline values: CDR1 SGHTA, CDR2 FQGNSA. This CDR3 is built from 13 residues. CDR3 nucleotide sequence: TGTGCCAGCACCGGTTCCTATAATTCACCCCGCCACTTT. Protein: CASTGSYNSPRHF. Supplemented by reference TRBV7-2 and TRBJ1-6, the full variable domain reads GAGVSQSPSNKVTEKGKDVELRCDPISGHTALYWYRQSLGQGLEFLIYFQGNSAPDKSGLPSDRFSAERTGGSVSTLTIQRTQQEDSAVYLCASTGSYNSPRHFGNGTRLTVT.

V usage is TRBV6-1 and J usage is TRBJ2-7, with TRBD1 matching 11 bases. The CDR3 covers 15 residues. J was trimmed by 3 bases and V by 7 bases; bases with no gene match: 8. Germline CDR1 is MNHNS and CDR2 is SASEGT. The CDR3 region is CASKLTGTGGYEQYF. The CDR3 bases are TGTGCCAGCAAATTAACCGGGACAGGGGGCTACGAGCAGTACTTC.

The chain employs TRBV19 and TRBJ2-6; tentatively, D is TRBD1 (5 bases). The V and J ends lost 4 bases and 2 bases respectively, with 9 bases between them. Germline CDR1 and CDR2: LNHDA and SQIVND (reference sequence). This CDR3 is built from 15 residues. The CDR3 loop reads CASSTQGAGANVLTF. DNA for the CDR3: TGTGCCAGTAGTACCCAGGGTGCTGGGGCCAACGTCCTGACTTTC.

This clonotype was seen at least ten times. The chain recombines TRBV10-3 with TRBJ2-5; D possibly corresponds to TRBD1 (5 bases). Germline CDR1 reads ENHRY; CDR2 reads SYGVKD. V was shortened by 6 bases and J by 5 bases, with 10 bases between the two germline ends. This CDR3 spans 12 amino acids. CDR3 residues: CAIRGPQETQYF. CDR3 bases: TGTGCCATCAGGGGGCCCCAGGAGACCCAGTACTTC.

This clonotype was found a few times. V is TRBV28 and J is TRBJ2-7, with D uncertain. V was pared by 7 bases and J by 1 base, with 8 bases between. This CDR3 comprises 12 residues. The germline V gene encodes CDR1 MDHEN and CDR2 SYDVKM. CDR3 region: CASIGPSYEQYF. CDR3 coding DNA: TGTGCCAGCATAGGTCCTTCCTACGAGCAGTACTTC.